The rows below give T cell receptor beta chains drawn from one sample of a study of CD8+CD57+ T cells in acquired aplastic anemia. TCRdb re-derived calls from the reads in MiXCR, one entry per CDR3 protein. The repertoire has 450,000 to 550,000 distinct CDR3 sequences, roughly 34% of them found once; the top ten carry 0.75% to 0.95%. Sequencing was carried out using sorted CD4+, CD8+, or CD8+CD57+ T cells (not recorded which) from PBMCs. The receptors stem from a human donor with aplastic anemia. Both conserved end residues are part of each CDR3. Fields, in order: J gene, clone size, D gene, V gene, CDR3 DNA, CDR3 protein. D genes are given only for firm matches. Not all rows give a size; the values are once, few, many and, for expanded clones, a class.

>TRBJ2-7|NA|NA|TRBV20-1
TGCAGTGCTTCTCCTACCTCCTACGAGCAGTACTTC
CSASPTSYEQYF
>TRBJ2-1|NA|TRBD2|TRBV5-1
TGCGCCAGCACCCCACTAGCGGGGACCTACAATGAGCAGTTCTTC
CASTPLAGTYNEQFF
>TRBJ2-3|NA|NA|TRBV5-6
TGTGCCAGCAGCTTTAGTATAAGGGATTGGGCAGATACGCAGTATTTT
CASSFSIRDWADTQYF
>TRBJ2-1|NA|TRBD2|TRBV25-1
TGTGCCAGCAGGGGGACTAGCAGGTTAAGCTCCTACAATGAGCAGTTCTTC
CASRGTSRLSSYNEQFF
>TRBJ2-7|NA|NA|TRBV20-1
TGCAGTGCTAGGGACCTGAGCTCCTACGAGCGGTACTTC
CSARDLSSYERYF
>TRBJ2-2|NA|TRBD1|TRBV5-1
TGCGCCAGCAGCTGGGGGACAGGGACCGGGGAGCTGTTTTTT
CASSWGTGTGELFF
>TRBJ2-5|few|NA|TRBV5-1
TGTGCCAGCAGCTTCTTACGGTATACCCAGTACTTC
CASSFLRYTQYF
>TRBJ1-3|NA|NA|TRBV11-2
TGTGCCAGCAGCCTGAGGGGACTTCCTGGAAACACCATATATTTT
CASSLRGLPGNTIYF
>TRBJ2-3|many|NA|TRBV25-1
TGTGCCAGCAGTGAGGCAGGGGGGACAGATACGCAGTATTTT
CASSEAGGTDTQYF
>TRBJ2-1|NA|TRBD2|TRBV5-1
TGCGCCAGCAGCTTGCGGACTAGCGGGACGTCTGAGCAGTTCTTC
CASSLRTSGTSEQFF
>TRBJ1-3|many|TRBD1|TRBV19
TGTGCCAGTAGTTTACAGGGGTTCTCTGGAAACACCATATATTTT
CASSLQGFSGNTIYF
>TRBJ2-3|many|TRBD2|TRBV19
TGTGCTGCGGGACTAGCGGGAAGGGATACGCAGTATTTT
CAAGLAGRDTQYF
>TRBJ1-2|many|NA|TRBV20-1
TGCAGTGCTCTTGAGGCGGGGCGTGGGTATGGCTACACCTTC
CSALEAGRGYGYTF
>TRBJ2-7|NA|NA|TRBV5-6
TGTGCCAGCAGCCTGCCAATGAGGGTTCAGTACTTC
CASSLPMRVQYF
>TRBJ2-1|few|NA|TRBV4-1
TGCGCCAGCAGCCAAGATGGACGGGAGCAGTTCTTC
CASSQDGREQFF
>TRBJ2-4|NA|TRBD2|TRBV19
TGTGCCAGTAGTACTAGCGGGGGGGCTGGGGCCAAAAACATTCAGTACTTC
CASSTSGGAGAKNIQYF
>TRBJ2-5|NA|NA|TRBV4-2
TGTGCCAGCAGCCAAGATGGAAGGCAGCAAGAGACCCAGTACTTC
CASSQDGRQQETQYF
>TRBJ1-1|NA|NA|TRBV7-9
TGTGCCAGCAGCCCTTGGGAAGGGACTGAAGCTTTCTTT
CASSPWEGTEAFF
>TRBJ2-1|few|TRBD2|TRBV24-1
TGTGCCACAGGGACTACCTACAATGAGCAGTTCTTC
CATGTTYNEQFF
>TRBJ2-7|few|TRBD2|TRBV18
TGTGCCAGCTCACGATACACTAGCGGGACCTACGAGCAGTACTTC
CASSRYTSGTYEQYF
>TRBJ2-3|NA|TRBD2|TRBV5-1
TGCGCCAGCAGCTTGGTGGGACTAACAATCACAGATACGCAGTATTTT
CASSLVGLTITDTQYF
>TRBJ1-6|NA|TRBD1|TRBV20-1
TGCAGTGCTAGAGGCCAGGGGGAGTCCTATAATTCACCCCTCCACTTT
CSARGQGESYNSPLHF
>TRBJ1-3|few|TRBD1|TRBV9
TGTGCCAGCAGCGTCAAGCTTACAGGGGATACGGCTGGAAACACCATATATTTT
CASSVKLTGDTAGNTIYF
>TRBJ2-5|NA|TRBD2|TRBV30
TGTGCCTGGAGTACGGGAGGGCAAGAGACCCAGTACTTC
CAWSTGGQETQYF
>TRBJ2-3|many|NA|TRBV14
TGTGCCAGCAGCCAACGATCAACAGATACGCAGTATTTT
CASSQRSTDTQYF
>TRBJ1-1|few|NA|TRBV2
TGTGCCAGCAAGAGGACAGAATACGGCACTGAAGCTTTCTTT
CASKRTEYGTEAFF
>TRBJ2-7|many|NA|TRBV20-1
TGCAGTGCTAGCGCGGTATACGAGCAGTACTTC
CSASAVYEQYF
>TRBJ1-2|NA|NA|TRBV12-3/TRBV12-4
TGTGCCAGCACCCACCCCTCGATCTCACATCAATATGGCTACACCTTC
CASTHPSISHQYGYTF
>TRBJ2-7|NA|TRBD1|TRBV9
TGTGCCAGCAGCATTCAGACAGGGGGCGAGCAGTACTTC
CASSIQTGGEQYF
>TRBJ2-7|few|TRBD2|TRBV20-1
TGCAGTGCTACAGCCGTAGCGGGGGGTCCCTTCTCCTACGAGCAGTACTTC
CSATAVAGGPFSYEQYF
>TRBJ2-1|NA|TRBD2|TRBV6-1
TGTGCCAGCAGCGCCCGAGCGGGAGGGTACAATGAGCAGTTCTTC
CASSARAGGYNEQFF
>TRBJ1-3|few|NA|TRBV7-9
TGTGCCAGCAGCCTGTCGGGGCCCTCTGGAAACACCATATATTTT
CASSLSGPSGNTIYF
>TRBJ2-5|NA|TRBD1|TRBV10-1
TGTGCCAGCAGCCAATACAGGGGATCAGAGACCCAGTACTTC
CASSQYRGSETQYF
>TRBJ2-7|many|NA|TRBV19
TGTGCCAGTAGTATTGGGCAGGCGAGCTCCTACGAGCAGTACTTC
CASSIGQASSYEQYF
>TRBJ1-2|NA|NA|TRBV9
TGTGCCAGCAGCGTAGCCCGGCCCGGGGGGACGCAGGAAAACTATGGCTACACCTTC
CASSVARPGGTQENYGYTF
>TRBJ1-1|few|NA|TRBV3-1
TGTGCCAGCAGCCAAGCATCCAGTTACCCGAACACTGAAGCTTTCTTT
CASSQASSYPNTEAFF
>TRBJ1-1|many|NA|TRBV9
TGTGCCAGCGGTACCCAGGGAGTAGGGACTGAAGCTTTCTTT
CASGTQGVGTEAFF
>TRBJ1-1|many|NA|TRBV7-9
TGTGCCGGCACCGCGCCAACACAGGGGAACACTGAAGCTTTCTTT
CAGTAPTQGNTEAFF
>TRBJ2-7|NA|NA|TRBV20-1
TGCAGTGCTAGAAGACAGGAACCCTACGAGCAGTACTTC
CSARRQEPYEQYF
>TRBJ2-7|many|TRBD1|TRBV5-1
TGCGCCAGCAGCTTGGGGGACAGTACCCACGAGCAGTACTTC
CASSLGDSTHEQYF
>TRBJ1-2|many|NA|TRBV9
TGTGCCAGCAGCGTAGCCGAGGTAATTAACTATGGCTACACCTTC
CASSVAEVINYGYTF
>TRBJ1-4|once|NA|TRBV10-3
TGTGCCAGCTCACCCGGATCAGGGGTGTACCTGTTTTTT
CASSPGSGVYLFF
>TRBJ2-3|few|NA|TRBV11-1
TGTGCCAGCAGCCCTGCCGGGACACGTATTCAACCCACAGATACGCAGTATTTT
CASSPAGTRIQPTDTQYF
>TRBJ1-5|NA|TRBD1|TRBV10-3
TGTGCCAGCAGTGGGCCGGGACAGTTTTTGCAGCCCCAGCATTTT
CASSGPGQFLQPQHF
>TRBJ2-5|many|TRBD1|TRBV19
TGTGCCAGTAGTATAGGGGGGACAGGGGGAAGTGAGACCCAGTACTTC
CASSIGGTGGSETQYF
>TRBJ2-1|NA|NA|TRBV15
TGTGCCACGACTACCGGGACGTACAATGAGCAGTTCTTC
CATTTGTYNEQFF
>TRBJ1-2|NA|NA|TRBV2
TGTACCAGCAGCTTGTGGGGCGGGAGCTATGGCTACACCTTC
CTSSLWGGSYGYTF
>TRBJ1-2|few|NA|TRBV5-1
TGCGCCCGCAGCTTGGAGGGCGTCCCTAACTATGGCTACACCTTC
CARSLEGVPNYGYTF
>TRBJ2-7|many|TRBD1|TRBV19
TGTGCCAGTAGTACGGGACAGTTCAACGAGCAGTACTTC
CASSTGQFNEQYF
>TRBJ2-5|many|TRBD1|TRBV10-3
TGTGCCATCAGTGATAAGGGACAGTCCAGAGAGACCCAGTACTTC
CAISDKGQSRETQYF